This TCR beta chain was captured by sequencing in a study of T cell repertoires in cytomegalovirus infection. The V end was cut by 8 bases, the J end by 2 bases, with 13 bases between. Germline-derived CDR1 and CDR2 are SNHLY and FYNNEI. The CDR3 covers 14 residues. TCRdb called the reads again in MiXCR, with one record for every CDR3 protein. This table holds more than 85,000 distinct CDR3 sequences, about 15% found once. A few counts support this clonotype. The receptor was isolated from a human donor in good health (CMV status not recorded). Some clones in this sample may be carry-over from other donors' samples. Sequenced input: PBMCs. This sequence joins TRBV2 and TRBJ2-1; TRBD2 is a possible D gene (6 bases). CDR3 DNA sequence: TGTGCCAGCGGTCCGGGGGTGGCCTACAATGAGCAGTTCTTC. As protein: CASGPGVAYNEQFF.